The clone carrying this TCR beta chain was counted a few times. As yet, its antigen is unknown. This entry is derived from a study of T-cell reconstitution after alpha-beta-depleted transplantation in children. Findings and limits, study-wide: Recipient T cells and thymic progenitors that survived gave rise to the high TCRbeta diversity observed at day 60 in some patients.

This sample's TCRbeta library carried unique molecular identifier barcodes. TCRdb independently ran MiXCR on the PCR reads; one entry per CDR3 protein. In the table there are a few hundred thousand distinct CDR3 sequences, around 10% of which are singletons. Germline-derived CDR1 and CDR2 are KGHSH and LQKENI. The CDR3 extends over 17 amino acids. The J segment lost 6 bases and the V segment lost 5 bases, leaving 16 bases of the junction unmatched. This TCR was sampled from a male patient aged 2 to 9 who had a stem cell transplant for chronic granulomatous disease, so the T cells may come from the graft donor. The sequences come from peripheral blood, collected 180 days after TCRalphabeta/CD19-depleted stem cell transplant. The chain couples TRBV18 to TRBJ2-3, with TRBD2 matching over 8 bases. The CDR3 region is CASSSSGSGKMGDTQYF. The CDR3 DNA sequence: TGTGCCAGCTCATCGTCGGGTAGCGGGAAGATGGGGGATACGCAGTATTTT.